The entry that follows covers one TCR beta chain sequence. The data were taken from a study of blood T cell repertoires in COVID-19. Looking at the study overall: From the United States, Italy and Spain came samples of acute and convalescent COVID-19. PBMCs, B-cell-depleted T cells, or T cells provided the cDNA or gDNA that made up the material.

Per the original data handling: Amplification with reference gene primers provided the estimates of nucleated cell counts. Using immunoSEQ multiplex PCR, the repertoire was profiled, and TCRdb retains in-frame clones only, with some absent. V, J and clone size derive from that table, while D and trimming were established from the DNA sequence. The sample includes approximately 130,000 clones, roughly four fifths of them seen just once. The CDR3 loop spans 15 amino acids. Germline CDR1 is MNHEY and CDR2 is SMNVEV (reference sequence). J lost 6 bases, V lost 2 bases, and 7 bases had no gene match. This receptor was obtained from a human donor in a cohort sampled during active COVID-19. The sample taken for sequencing was peripheral blood. This chain links TRBV27 with TRBJ1-5, with TRBD1 identical over 7 bases. CDR3 coding DNA: TGTGCCAGCAGTTTACTTCCAGGGGGAACTCAGCCCCAGCATTTT. Residues: CASSLLPGGTQPQHF.